Below, one T cell receptor beta chain is given with its context. Its recognized antigen is unknown. No per-base quality is available; no much larger clone lies one base away. The data belong to a study of blood T cell repertoires in COVID-19 (dated by TCRdb to about 2020). Describing the broader study: Collaborator samples came from the United States, Italy and Spain and covered acute and convalescent phases of COVID-19. The material from the prospective study consisted of cDNA or gDNA derived from T cells, B-cell-depleted T cells, or PBMCs. Deeply sampled blood TCRbeta repertoires from subjects exposed to, actively infected with, or recovered from COVID-19 were included in the dataset. A freely available public database, intended as a resource for researchers studying the immune response to SARS-CoV-2, is where the repertoires were released. Samples came from the ongoing ImmuneRACE study (first 160 participants) plus 1,254 subjects from 6 global collaborators. A de-identified subject ID, COVID-19 status, age in years and sex were almost always included in the sample metadata. Where available, HLA class I and class II types were obtained from metadata supplied by the sample provider rather than from assay-based typing. What the research found in general, with its limitations: Clinical and demographic metadata were provided uncurated, with the amount varying by source and participant.

TCRbeta CDR3 regions were amplified from genomic DNA by means of the immunoSEQ Assay, a bias-controlled multiplex PCR. The source study handled its data this way. The number of nucleated cells in each sample was estimated by amplification of reference gene primers within the assay. To quantify the absolute abundance of each unique TCRbeta CDR3 rearrangement, sequence reads were collapsed and filtered. For each sample, productive Simpson clonality was calculated as the square root of Simpson's diversity index over productive rearrangements. TCRdb holds this immuneACCESS table with in-frame rearrangements only. Some clones are missing; in checked studies, unresolved V genes explain under half, and the rest has no known cause. V and J calls and clone size are those listed in that table; D and trimming were worked out from the DNA. Recorded for this sample are 250,000 or so clones; under 95% of them occurred a single time. 2.8% of the sample is held by the ten biggest clonotypes.

Participants in the prospective study were aged roughly 18 to 89 years, lived in some 24 United States geographic areas, and enrolled through a virtual design. In the prospective study, cohorts were assigned on the basis of participant-reported clinical history obtained from a screening survey and a study questionnaire. Exposed participants had been in contact, within 2 weeks of entering the study, with a person who had a PCR-confirmed or clinician-diagnosed case of COVID-19. In the prospective study, whole blood, serum and a nasopharyngeal or oropharyngeal swab were collected from each participant by mobile phlebotomists. Prospective study participants could optionally give additional blood draws and questionnaires over an approximately 2-month period. Before DNA extraction, blood samples from the prospective study were shipped at room temperature or frozen. V and J are trimmed by 2 bases and 0 bases, and the gene matches miss 4 bases of the junction. There are 16 amino acids in the CDR3, from cysteine to phenylalanine inclusive. Of the read, only the CDR3 DNA is kept; its 48 bases are in frame from base 1. CDR1 and CDR2, per the germline V gene, are SGHDN and FVKESK.

The origin of this receptor is a man in his forties who had been exposed to COVID-19. The chain joins TRBV14 to TRBJ1-3, and 7 bases in between align with TRBD1. Sequencing was performed on PBMCs or T cells enriched from blood (not recorded which). The nucleotide sequence reads TGTGCCAGCAGCCAACTGGGACAGATCTCTGGAAACACCATATATTTT. It translates to CASSQLGQISGNTIYF.